These 15 T cell receptor beta chains originate from one sample sequenced in a study of PD-1 blockade in classical Hodgkin lymphoma. Time point defined: cycle 4 day 1 (C4D1), after more than 5 weeks of nivolumab. After autologous stem cell transplantation all patients relapsed, and prior brentuximab vedotin exposure differed between cohorts. Here immunoSEQ multiplex PCR was the method, and the copy in TCRdb shows in-frame clones only, minus some. The data show around 50,000 clones, about 80% seen once. This sample comprised peripheral blood mononuclear cells (PBMCs), obtained before the fourth cycle of nivolumab. The receptors were sampled from a human donor with classical Hodgkin lymphoma.

In this sample, this clone is medium-sized. V usage is TRBV29-1 and J usage is TRBJ1-5; D may be TRBD1 (6 bases). The V gene lost 4 bases and the J gene lost 7 bases, with 14 bases spanning the gap. Germline values: CDR1 SQVTM, CDR2 ANQGSEA. This CDR3 has 13 residues. In nucleotides, the CDR3 is TGCAGCGTTGGGCAGGGGTACGGGCAGCCCCAGCATTTT. Its protein product is CSVGQGYGQPQHF. The variable domain in full, with the rest retrieved from reference TRBV29-1 and TRBJ1-5, is SAVISQKPSRDICQRGTSLTIQCQVDSQVTMMFWYRQQPGQSLTLIATANQGSEATYESGFVIDKFPISRPNLTFSTLTVSNMSPEDSSIYLCSVGQGYGQPQHFGDGTRLSIL.

The gene calls are TRBV10-3 and TRBJ2-7; 10 bases match TRBD2. The germline CDR1 and CDR2 sequences are ENHRY and SYGVKD. The V and J ends lost 0 bases and 4 bases, in that order; junction bases with no gene match: 3. The CDR3 runs 15 residues. In DNA, the CDR3 is TGTGCCATCAGTGAGTCTCTAGCGGGAGAGTACGAGCAGTACTTC. Translating gives CAISESLAGEYEQYF.

Only one count was recorded for this clone. The V gene is TRBV19, the J gene TRBJ2-1; D is unresolved. CDR3 size: 13 residues. CDR1 and CDR2 (germline): LNHDA, SQIVND (reference sequence). Between the trimmed V and J ends, which lost 3 bases and 5 bases, there was a span of 8 bases. CDR3 DNA sequence: TGTGCCAGTAGTATGGTAATCCACAATGAGCAGTTCTTC. This translates into CASSMVIHNEQFF.

The chain has TRBV13 and TRBJ1-4; no firm D call. The CDR3 extends over 15 amino acids. Per germline, CDR1 PRHDT and CDR2 FYEKMQ (reference sequence). Trimming removed 6 bases at V and 7 bases at J, with 18 bases between. As DNA, the CDR3 is TGTGCCAGCAGATCCACGACCGCCCTAGGTGAAAAACTGTTTTTT. The encoded protein is CASRSTTALGEKLFF.

The V gene is TRBV5-8, the J gene TRBJ2-2; D is ambiguous. Germline V gene data show CDR1 as SGHTS and CDR2 as YDEGEE. V was cut by 1 base and J by 0 bases, with 10 bases left in between. This CDR3 region has 16 residues. CDR3 nucleotide sequence: TGTGCCAGCAGCTTGTTCACGGGCGCGAACACCGGGGAGCTGTTTTTT. Its protein is CASSLFTGANTGELFF.

The chain employs TRBV18 and TRBJ2-5; D not certain. V lost 6 bases and J lost 5, with 10 bases in between. The CDR3 has 12 residues. Germline CDR1 reads KGHSH; CDR2 reads LQKENI. CDR3 region: CASSTSAETQYF. As DNA, the CDR3 is TGTGCCAGCTCCACGAGTGCGGAGACCCAGTACTTC.

The chain combines TRBV19 with TRBJ2-2; TRBD2 aligns across 7 bases. Per germline, CDR1 LNHDA and CDR2 SQIVND (reference sequence). The length of the CDR3 is 19 residues. The trim removed 5 bases at V and 5 bases at J, leaving 20 bases unmatched. The CDR3 sequence is CASSPLPGTARGGTGELFF. CDR3 in DNA: TGTGCCAGTAGTCCCCTCCCAGGAACCGCGAGGGGAGGGACCGGGGAGCTGTTTTTT.

The chain has TRBV4-2 and TRBJ1-4, with D maybe TRBD1 (5 bases). The CDR3 is 16 residues long. Germline V gene lookup returns CDR1 LGHNA and CDR2 YNFKEQ. V was shortened by 0 bases and J by 3 bases, with 11 bases between the two germline ends. The DNA for the CDR3 is TGTGCCAGCAGCCAAGATCAAAGGGGCGCTAATGAAAAACTGTTTTTT. This sequence encodes CASSQDQRGANEKLFF.

This clone was detected only once. The V and J genes are TRBV6-5 and TRBJ1-1; D ambiguous. V lost 6 bases to trimming and J lost 1 base, with 15 bases between them. The CDR3 is made up of 15 amino acids. Germline V lookup: CDR1 MNHEY, CDR2 SVGAGI. The CDR3 loop is CASSSPRPWNTEAFF. The CDR3 nucleotides read TGTGCCAGCAGCTCCCCGAGGCCCTGGAACACTGAAGCTTTCTTT.

The CDR3 nucleotides read TGTGCCAGCAGCAAAGGGCGGTTCCTGACCCGGGGTCAAGAGACCCAGTACTTC. It specifies CASSKGRFLTRGQETQYF. This chain links TRBV21-1 with TRBJ2-5; the table's D call, TRBD2, has no DNA check behind it. TRBV21-1 is described as a pseudogene. The length of the CDR3 is 18 residues.

The sample holds one count of this clone. The chain combines TRBV4-1 with TRBJ1-1; the D gene is possibly TRBD1 (5 bases). CDR3 size: 14 residues. Germline assignment: CDR1 MGHRA and CDR2 YSYEKL. V was clipped by 4 bases and J by 2 bases, with 11 bases between them. The CDR3 nucleotides read TGCGCCAGCAGCCCTCGGGGGGGAAACACTGAAGCTTTCTTT. It encodes CASSPRGGNTEAFF.

The CDR3 reads CASSLATTGAYNEQFF. CDR3 nucleotides: TGTGCCAGCAGCTTAGCGACGACAGGGGCCTACAATGAGCAGTTCTTC. The chain employs TRBV7-2 and TRBJ2-1, with 8 bases fitting TRBD1. The J segment lost 2 bases and the V segment lost 0 bases, leaving 3 bases of the junction unmatched. Germline loops: CDR1 SGHTA, CDR2 FQGNSA. The CDR3 has 16 residues.

In this sample, this clone turned up once. The chain uses TRBV28 and TRBJ1-2; D is perhaps TRBD1 (6 bases). This CDR3 is built from 14 residues. Germline V gene data show CDR1 as MDHEN and CDR2 as SYDVKM. The V gene lost 5 bases and the J gene lost 0 bases, with 10 bases spanning the gap. The CDR3 DNA is TGTGCCAGCAGTGGACAGCTAGCTAACTATGGCTACACCTTC. This codes for CASSGQLANYGYTF.

This rearrangement joins TRBV19 to TRBJ1-5; TRBD1 matches at 8 bases. This CDR3 comprises 16 residues. Per germline, CDR1 LNHDA and CDR2 SQIVND (reference sequence). J gave up 1 base and V 5 bases, and 7 bases lay outside the gene matches. The chain's CDR3 is CASSRTGPRSNQPQHF. In nucleotides, the CDR3 is TGTGCCAGTAGTCGGACAGGGCCGCGAAGCAATCAGCCCCAGCATTTT.

J is TRBJ2-7 and V is TRBV5-5, with unresolved D. Germline CDR1 and CDR2: SGHKS and YYEKEE (reference sequence). Trimming cost V 4 bases and J 4 bases, with 9 bases left between them. This CDR3 is 12 amino acids long. This CDR3 reads CASSPGWYEQYF. CDR3 in DNA: TGTGCCAGCAGCCCCGGGTGGTACGAGCAGTACTTC.